This T cell receptor beta chain was found in a study of blood T cells in healthy people across ages. Together with a sample-barcoded 5' primer, a J-beta primer mix was included in a second PCR lasting roughly 6 to 12 cycles. From the 5' RACE reads, TCRdb called clonotypes with MiXCR, one entry per CDR3 protein. The sample lists 900,000 to 950,000 distinct CDR3 sequences; roughly 28% were seen once. There are a few counts of this clonotype. V lost 1 base and J 8 bases, leaving 15 bases between the germline ends. Germline V lookup: CDR1 SEHNR, CDR2 FQNEAQ (reference sequence). The CDR3 contains 15 residues. In addition, the sample was reused for a study of T cells of mothers and their children.

The sequence was obtained from a middle-aged woman in good health. The J gene is TRBJ2-1, the V gene TRBV7-9, with D possibly being TRBD2 (6 bases). The specimen was blood. This CDR3 reads CASSLVAGKCDEQFF. As DNA, the CDR3 is TGTGCCAGCAGCTTAGTGGCGGGGAAGTGCGATGAGCAGTTCTTC.